Listed below are T cell receptor beta chains from one sample, sequenced in a study of CD8+ T cells in alopecia areata. Sequenced by immunoSEQ multiplex PCR; TCRdb stores in-frame clones only, minus some. The sample contains around 19,000 clones, more than 60% of which appear only once. Sequences were obtained from CD4+ Tregs sorted from blood. The receptors were sampled from a human donor with alopecia areata. Each CDR3 is given with its conserved first and last residue. D genes are given only for firm matches. Clone sizes are given selectively: once, few, many, or a class where the clone is expanded.

d_gene: -; v_gene: TRBV27; abundance: few; j_gene: TRBJ1-2; CDR3aa: CASSQGYWTYGYTF; CDR3nt: TGTGCCAGCAGCCAGGGATATTGGACATATGGCTACACCTTC
d_gene: -; v_gene: TRBV7-2; abundance: -; j_gene: TRBJ2-3; CDR3aa: CASSFSPSVATDTQYF; CDR3nt: TGTGCCAGCAGCTTTAGCCCTTCGGTGGCCACAGATACGCAGTATTTT
d_gene: -; v_gene: TRBV10-2; abundance: -; j_gene: TRBJ1-6; CDR3aa: CATTGGNSPLHF; CDR3nt: TGCGCCACAACCGGGGGAAATTCACCCCTCCACTTT
d_gene: TRBD1; v_gene: TRBV10-2; abundance: -; j_gene: TRBJ2-7; CDR3aa: CASSDPGTAIYEQYF; CDR3nt: TGCGCCAGCAGTGATCCAGGGACAGCTATCTACGAGCAGTACTTC
d_gene: -; v_gene: TRBV5-4; abundance: -; j_gene: TRBJ2-2; CDR3aa: CAVPPVGKNTGELFF; CDR3nt: TGTGCCGTTCCCCCGGTGGGGAAGAACACCGGGGAGCTGTTTTTT
d_gene: TRBD1; v_gene: TRBV2; abundance: -; j_gene: TRBJ2-7; CDR3aa: CASSSPGQGAKSYEQYF; CDR3nt: TGTGCCAGCAGTTCGCCGGGACAGGGGGCGAAATCTTACGAGCAGTACTTC
d_gene: -; v_gene: TRBV28; abundance: few; j_gene: TRBJ1-2; CDR3aa: CARGDDNYGYTF; CDR3nt: TGTGCCCGGGGCGATGATAACTATGGCTACACCTTC
d_gene: -; v_gene: TRBV5-1; abundance: -; j_gene: TRBJ2-1; CDR3aa: CASSFGGLRSYNEQFF; CDR3nt: TGCGCCAGCAGCTTCGGGGGCCTACGATCCTACAATGAGCAGTTCTTC
d_gene: -; v_gene: TRBV28; abundance: -; j_gene: TRBJ2-1; CDR3aa: CASRGWSEQFF; CDR3nt: TGTGCCAGCAGGGGATGGAGTGAGCAGTTCTTC
d_gene: -; v_gene: TRBV12-5; abundance: -; j_gene: TRBJ2-3; CDR3aa: CASGLGTTYSTDTQYF; CDR3nt: TGTGCTAGTGGTTTGGGGACAACTTATAGCACAGATACGCAGTATTTT
d_gene: -; v_gene: TRBV5-1; abundance: few; j_gene: TRBJ2-1; CDR3aa: CASSLEGDNNEQFF; CDR3nt: TGCGCCAGCAGCTTGGAGGGCGATAACAATGAGCAGTTCTTC
d_gene: TRBD2; v_gene: TRBV28; abundance: -; j_gene: TRBJ2-3; CDR3aa: CASILSGRALNTQYF; CDR3nt: TGTGCCAGCATCCTTAGCGGGAGGGCCCTAAATACGCAGTATTTT
d_gene: TRBD1; v_gene: TRBV7-6; abundance: few; j_gene: TRBJ2-7; CDR3aa: CASSQNRGPYEQYF; CDR3nt: TGTGCCAGCAGCCAGAACAGGGGCCCCTACGAGCAGTACTTC